The clone carrying this T cell receptor (beta chain) was detected a few times. Its antigen is currently unknown. The TCR beta cDNA libraries contained unique molecular identifiers. T cells numbering roughly 0.9 to 11 million gave rise to 450,000 to 550,000 cDNA molecules. MiXCR was run by TCRdb on the PCR reads, yielding one entry per CDR3 protein. The sample carries roughly 540,000 distinct CDR3 sequences, approximately 31% recorded once. This sample is part of a study of post-analysis software for immune sequencing data. The CDR3 is 15 amino acids. V was trimmed by 0 bases and J by 0 bases, leaving 7 bases between them. Germline V gene data show CDR1 as SGDLS and CDR2 as YYNGEE. Study outcomes and limitations: About five TRBV segments appeared more often in patients than in controls, and TRBV5-6, TRBV5-1 and TRBV20-1 were among these.

Material: blood. This chain links TRBV9 with TRBJ1-5; D unresolved. The source is a girl aged 2-17 years with multiple sclerosis. CDR3 DNA sequence: TGTGCCAGCAGCGTAGGAGGTTATAGCAATCAGCCCCAGCATTTT. It yields the protein CASSVGGYSNQPQHF.